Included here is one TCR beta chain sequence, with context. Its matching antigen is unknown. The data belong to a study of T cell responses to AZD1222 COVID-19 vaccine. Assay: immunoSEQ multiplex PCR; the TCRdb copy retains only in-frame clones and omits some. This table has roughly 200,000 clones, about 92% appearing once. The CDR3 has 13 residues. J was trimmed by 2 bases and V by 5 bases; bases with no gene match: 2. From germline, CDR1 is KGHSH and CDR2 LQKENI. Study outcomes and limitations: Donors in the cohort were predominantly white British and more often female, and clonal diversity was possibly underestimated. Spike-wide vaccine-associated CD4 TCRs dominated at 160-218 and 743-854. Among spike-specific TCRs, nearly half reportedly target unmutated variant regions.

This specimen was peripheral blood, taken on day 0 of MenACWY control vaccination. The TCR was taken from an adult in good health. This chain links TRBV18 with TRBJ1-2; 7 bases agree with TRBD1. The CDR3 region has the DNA TGTGCCAGCTCAACAGGGGCGAACTATGGCTACACCTTC. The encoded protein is CASSTGANYGYTF. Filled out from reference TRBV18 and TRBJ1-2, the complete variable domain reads NAGVMQNPRHLVRRRGQEARLRCSPMKGHSHVYWYRQLPEEGLKFMVYLQKENIIDESGMPKERFSAEFPKEGPSILRIQQVVRGDSAAYFCASSTGANYGYTFGSGTRLTVV.